The clone carrying this T cell receptor beta chain was seen repeatedly, ten times or more. This sample is part of a study of T-cell reconstitution after alpha-beta-depleted transplantation in children. TCRbeta library preparation incorporated unique molecular identifiers. Each CDR3 protein is one row after TCRdb ran MiXCR on the PCR reads. The sample includes a few hundred thousand distinct CDR3 sequences, 9.7% of them seen just once. The J segment lost 1 base and the V segment lost 5 bases, leaving 14 bases of the junction unmatched. CDR3 length: 18 residues. CDR1 DFQATT and CDR2 SNEGSKA come from the germline V gene (reference sequence).

The material sequenced was PBMCs from the stem cell graft donor, taken from the stem cell graft. The source of this sequence is a human donor who donated a stem cell graft to a child with SCID. This chain links TRBV20-1 with TRBJ2-4; TRBD1 matches 10 bases. CDR3 in DNA: TGCAGTGCTCTACTCGTCCCGGGACAGGGGAGGGCCAAAAACATTCAGTACTTC. Its protein is CSALLVPGQGRAKNIQYF.